The sequence of this T cell receptor beta chain was determined in a study of tumor-infiltrating lymphocytes in primary liver carcinoma. Unsorted bulk tissue, about 17-34 mg of it, served as the source for co-extraction of RNA and DNA. Each sampled tumor had five separate regions taken from it. Over 80% of the cells in every tumor sample were viable tumor cells. From about 530 ng total RNA, TCR beta cDNA was generated with a primer in the constant region. Modified slightly, ARM-PCR produced TCR beta libraries over three nested multiplex PCR rounds. Two initial PCR rounds of about 10 cycles each paired TRBV1-TRBV30 forward primers with a C-beta reverse primer. TCRdb redid the calling of the multiplex PCR reads with MiXCR, one entry per CDR3 protein. The sample has about 74,000 distinct CDR3 sequences, about 72% seen once. Study conclusions and caveats: Tumor specimens were characterized by a significantly higher top-250-clone fraction than blood (p = 0.039). Compared with tumor region pairs, tumor-adjacent and tumor-blood pairs overlapped less.

Germline V gene sequence: CDR1 SGHAT, CDR2 FQDESV (reference sequence). The CDR3 is made up of 19 amino acids. Concerning this clonotype itself: Its antigen is as yet unknown. One end of the junction varies from germline; a read error may be responsible.

The receptor comes from a man in his forties with primary liver carcinoma and hepatitis B virus infection. Source material: liver tumor tissue from sampling region 4. Indicated subset: tumor region T4, right-lateral pole. V is TRBV11-1 and J is TRBJ2-5; D possibly corresponds to TRBD2 (5 bases). The CDR3 spells CASSPPPEVRKDFQETEYF. DNA of the CDR3: TGTGCAAGCAGCCCACCCCCGGAGGTCAGGAAGGACTTCCAAGAGACCGAGTACTTC.